This record concerns one T cell receptor (beta chain) sequence. Its antigen is not known. PCR amplification relied on 60 Vbeta primers (plus 13 Jbeta primers). Method: immunoSEQ multiplex PCR; TCRdb's copy keeps in-frame clones and lacks some. This listing includes more than 45,000 clones. This entry belongs to a study of cytomegalovirus exposure and HLA in healthy donors. Study context: Unique TCRs from HLA-typed donors, around 79 million of them, were held in an early data release. Study-level results: A later analysis showed that HLA-associated TCR beta chains had undergone more clonal expansion than equally common others. Indistinguishability led to the exclusion of some V segments, TRBV6-2 and TRBV6-3 included. TCR beta sequences reportedly predicted most subjects' HLA-A and HLA-B alleles accurately.

The CDR3 covers 15 residues. Per the germline V gene, CDR1 is MDHEN and CDR2 is SYDVKM. V was trimmed by 5 bases and J by 3 bases, leaving 16 bases between them. Sequencing used PBMCs. V usage is TRBV28 and J usage is TRBJ1-1; tentative D call: TRBD1 (6 bases). The sequence was collected from a male donor in good health and CMV-seronegative. The DNA of the CDR3 is TGTGCCAGCAGTACCTCGACAGGAACCGACACTGAAGCTTTCTTT. Its translation: CASSTSTGTDTEAFF.